These 17 T cell receptor beta chains originate from one sample sequenced in a study of blood T cell repertoires in COVID-19. Sequencing was performed with immunoSEQ multiplex PCR; in TCRdb, only in-frame clones are kept and a portion is missing. The sample shows around 67,000 clones, 82% of them seen only once. Sequencing was performed on peripheral blood. The receptor source for this set is an elderly man with active COVID-19.

This chain joins TRBV6-5 and TRBJ1-3, with D perhaps matching TRBD1 (5 bases). The germline V gene encodes CDR1 MNHEY and CDR2 SVGAGI. V dropped 0 bases and J dropped 0 bases, with 6 bases sitting between them. The length of the CDR3 is 15 residues. The chain's CDR3 is CASSYSTVSGNTIYF. CDR3 coding DNA: TGTGCCAGCAGTTACTCGACAGTCTCTGGAAACACCATATATTTT.

This chain connects TRBV28 to TRBJ2-1; D is perhaps TRBD2 (6 bases). From germline, CDR1 is MDHEN and CDR2 SYDVKM. Trimming removed 6 bases from V and 10 bases from J, with 13 bases in between. The CDR3 consists of 12 residues. CDR3: CASSFPGGEQFF. In nucleotides, the CDR3 is TGTGCCAGCAGCTTCCCCGGAGGGGAGCAGTTCTTC.

The chain has TRBV7-2 and TRBJ2-2, with 13 bases aligning to TRBD2. Germline loops: CDR1 SGHTA, CDR2 FQGNSA. The CDR3 length is 18 residues. V lost 1 base and J lost 7; bases outside the gene matches: 9. The CDR3 sequence: CASSLELAGGPMGGELFF. The CDR3 DNA follows: TGTGCCAGCAGCTTAGAACTAGCGGGAGGGCCCATGGGCGGGGAGCTGTTTTTT.

This sequence joins TRBV6-5 and TRBJ2-5, with D tentatively TRBD1 (6 bases). The CDR3 runs to 14 residues. Trimming shortened V by 8 bases and J by 7 bases, and 20 bases separated the two germline ends. Germline V lookup: CDR1 MNHEY, CDR2 SVGAGI. The CDR3 loop is CASETRQVRGTQYF. CDR3 coding DNA: TGTGCCAGCGAAACCCGACAGGTTCGAGGGACCCAGTACTTC.

CDR3 nucleotides: TGTGCCAGCAGTTACCATCCGGGGGAGGTTGAAGCTTTCTTT. Residues: CASSYHPGEVEAFF. This sequence joins TRBV6-5 and TRBJ1-1; D perhaps matches TRBD1 (5 bases). Looked up from germline, CDR1 is MNHEY and CDR2 is SVGAGI. The length of the CDR3 is 14 residues. Trimming pared 2 bases from V and 7 bases from J, leaving 14 bases between.

This rearrangement joins TRBV29-1 to TRBJ2-7, with TRBD2 matching over 10 bases. The CDR3 extends over 12 amino acids. CDR1 and CDR2 from the germline V gene are SQVTM and ANQGSEA. V shed 5 bases and J 4 bases; nucleotides not matched to a gene: 2. The CDR3 region has the DNA TGCAGCGTTCTAGCGGGAGTTTACGAGCAGTACTTC. Amino acid sequence: CSVLAGVYEQYF.

The J gene is TRBJ2-1, the V gene TRBV5-1, with D unresolved. The V gene's germline CDR1 is SGHRS and CDR2 YFSETQ. V dropped 6 bases and J dropped 6 bases, with 7 bases sitting between them. The CDR3 has 11 residues. This CDR3 is CASTVSNEQFF. The CDR3 nucleotides are TGCGCCAGCACCGTTTCCAATGAGCAGTTCTTC.

The gene calls are TRBV19 and TRBJ2-3; D unclear. The germline V gene has CDR1 LNHDA and CDR2 SQIVND (reference sequence). The CDR3 totals 12 residues. V dropped 4 bases and J dropped 6 bases, with 8 bases sitting between them. The CDR3 region is CASSTPGDTQYF. The CDR3 DNA reads TGTGCCAGTAGTACCCCCGGGGATACGCAGTATTTT.

The V call is TRBV4-2, the J call TRBJ2-7; 9 bases align to TRBD2. The CDR3 has 17 amino acids. Germline CDR1 LGHNA, CDR2 YNFKEQ. With 0 bases clipped from V and 2 bases from J, the junction kept 8 bases outside the gene matches. CDR3 loop: CASSQDSGGVKTYEQYF. The CDR3, as DNA: TGTGCCAGCAGCCAAGATAGCGGGGGAGTTAAAACCTACGAGCAGTACTTC.

The chain uses TRBV6-5 and TRBJ2-4; D not resolved. This CDR3 contains 12 residues. The V gene lost 7 bases and the J gene lost 6 bases, with 10 bases spanning the gap. Germline values: CDR1 MNHEY, CDR2 SVGAGI. CDR3 in amino acids: CASKEPGNIQYF. CDR3 sequence (DNA): TGTGCCAGCAAGGAGCCGGGAAACATTCAGTACTTC.

This clone has more than one count but fewer than ten. This chain links TRBV5-1 with TRBJ2-6, with D hard to call. This CDR3 is built from 15 residues. Trimming cost V 5 bases and J 4 bases, with 13 bases left between them. Germline CDR1 is SGHRS and CDR2 is YFSETQ. The CDR3 spells CASREREAGANVLTF. CDR3 coding DNA: TGCGCCAGCAGGGAGAGAGAAGCGGGGGCCAACGTCCTGACTTTC.

This sequence joins TRBV19 and TRBJ1-1, with a possible D match to TRBD1 (5 bases). Germline V gene data show CDR1 as LNHDA and CDR2 as SQIVND (reference sequence). The CDR3 is 14 residues long. V lost 3 bases to trimming and J lost 1 base, with 9 bases between them. CDR3 bases: TGTGCCAGTAGTATGACAGCGAAGAACACTGAAGCTTTCTTT. Encoded protein: CASSMTAKNTEAFF.

The chain links TRBV18 to TRBJ2-7, with 10 positions matching TRBD2. Trimming removed 4 bases from V and 6 bases from J; junction bases left unmatched: 6. The CDR3 totals 14 residues. In germline, CDR1 is KGHSH, CDR2 LQKENI. The DNA for the CDR3 is TGTGCCAGCTCACGATCTAGCGGGAGCCCCGAGCAGTACTTC. Its translation is CASSRSSGSPEQYF. Looking up the rest from reference TRBV18 and TRBJ2-7 gives the full variable domain: NAGVMQNPRHLVRRRGQEARLRCSPMKGHSHVYWYRQLPEEGLKFMVYLQKENIIDESGMPKERFSAEFPKEGPSILRIQQVVRGDSAAYFCASSRSSGSPEQYFGPGTRLTVT.

CDR3 sequence: CASSLVGIRGGRSTDTQYF. CDR3 nucleotide sequence: TGTGCCAGCAGCTTAGTGGGGATTCGGGGGGGCCGAAGCACAGATACGCAGTATTTT. The chain has TRBV7-2 and TRBJ2-3; TRBD2 matches 8 bases. Germline V gene data show CDR1 as SGHTA and CDR2 as FQGNSA. V lost 1 base, J lost 0 bases, and 12 bases stayed unmatched. The CDR3 is 19 amino acids.

This clone appeared a single time. V and J are TRBV7-2 and TRBJ1-1; maybe TRBD1 (5 bases). The CDR3 is 15 amino acids. Trimming removed 5 bases at V and 0 bases at J, with 13 bases between. Germline-derived CDR1 and CDR2 are SGHTA and FQGNSA. The CDR3 region is CASSKGFSVNTEAFF. In DNA form, the CDR3 reads TGTGCCAGCAGCAAGGGGTTCTCGGTGAACACTGAAGCTTTCTTT.

CDR3 bases: TGTGCCAGTAGTATACGGCGAGGCCTAGCCAAAAACATTCAGTACTTC. Translating gives CASSIRRGLAKNIQYF. This chain joins TRBV19 and TRBJ2-4; D gene uncertain. V was shortened by 2 bases and J by 0 bases, with 11 bases between the two germline ends. There are 16 residues in the CDR3. Per germline, CDR1 LNHDA and CDR2 SQIVND (reference sequence).

This CDR3 reads CASSRHRYEQYF. The DNA for the CDR3 is TGTGCCAGTAGTCGACACCGCTACGAGCAGTACTTC. The rearrangement links TRBV19 to TRBJ2-7; D is unclear. V was trimmed by 5 bases and J by 3 bases, leaving 8 bases between them. The germline V gene encodes CDR1 LNHDA and CDR2 SQIVND (reference sequence). CDR3 length: 12 amino acids.